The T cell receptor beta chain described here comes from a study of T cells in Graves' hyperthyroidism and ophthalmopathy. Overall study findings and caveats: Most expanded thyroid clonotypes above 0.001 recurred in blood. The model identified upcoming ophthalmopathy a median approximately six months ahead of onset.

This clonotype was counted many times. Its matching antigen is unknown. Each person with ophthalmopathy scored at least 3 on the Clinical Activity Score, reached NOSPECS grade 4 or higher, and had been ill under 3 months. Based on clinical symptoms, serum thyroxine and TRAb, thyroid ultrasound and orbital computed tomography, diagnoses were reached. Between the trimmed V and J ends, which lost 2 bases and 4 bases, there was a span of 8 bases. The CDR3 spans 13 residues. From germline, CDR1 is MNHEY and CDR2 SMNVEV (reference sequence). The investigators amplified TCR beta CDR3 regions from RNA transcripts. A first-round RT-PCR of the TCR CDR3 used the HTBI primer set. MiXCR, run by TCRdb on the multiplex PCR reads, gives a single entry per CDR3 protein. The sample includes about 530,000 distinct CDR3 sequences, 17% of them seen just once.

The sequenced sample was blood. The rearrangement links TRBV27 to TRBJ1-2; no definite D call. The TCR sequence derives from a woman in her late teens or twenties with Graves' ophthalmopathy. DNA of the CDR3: TGTGCCAGCAGTTTAGGACGGACCTATGGCTACACCTTC. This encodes CASSLGRTYGYTF.